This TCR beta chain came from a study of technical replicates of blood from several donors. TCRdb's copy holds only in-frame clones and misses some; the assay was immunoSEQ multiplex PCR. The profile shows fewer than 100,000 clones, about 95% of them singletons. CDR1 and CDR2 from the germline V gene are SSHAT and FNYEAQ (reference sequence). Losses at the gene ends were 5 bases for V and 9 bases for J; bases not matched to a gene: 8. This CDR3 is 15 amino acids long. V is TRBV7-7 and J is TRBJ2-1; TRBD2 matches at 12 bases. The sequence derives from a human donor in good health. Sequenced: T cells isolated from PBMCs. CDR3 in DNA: TGTGCCAGCAGCCCGACTAGCGGGAGTCAGGGTGAGCAGTTCTTC. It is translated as CASSPTSGSQGEQFF.